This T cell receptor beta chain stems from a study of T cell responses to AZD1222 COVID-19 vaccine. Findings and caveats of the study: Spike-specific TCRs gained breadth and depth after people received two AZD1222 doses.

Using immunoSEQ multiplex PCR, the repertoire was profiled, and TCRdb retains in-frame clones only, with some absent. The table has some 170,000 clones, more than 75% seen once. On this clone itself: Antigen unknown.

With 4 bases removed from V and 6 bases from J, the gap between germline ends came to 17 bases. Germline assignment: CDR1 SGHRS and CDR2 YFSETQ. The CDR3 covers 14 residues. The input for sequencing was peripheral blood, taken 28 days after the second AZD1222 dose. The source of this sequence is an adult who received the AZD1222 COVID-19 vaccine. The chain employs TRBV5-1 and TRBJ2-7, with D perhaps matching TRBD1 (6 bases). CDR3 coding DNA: TGCGCCAGCAGCCTAAGACAGGACCTCCCCGAGCAGTACTTC. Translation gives CASSLRQDLPEQYF.